The 14 T cell receptor beta chains given below trace back to one sample, sequenced in a study of T cell responses to AZD1222 COVID-19 vaccine. The protocol was immunoSEQ multiplex PCR, while the TCRdb copy is restricted to in-frame clones and leaves out a portion. The repertoire holds 91,000 or so clones, 92% seen once, with 2.5% to 3.5% in the top ten. The sample here was peripheral blood, taken 28 days after the second AZD1222 dose. The source is an adult who received the AZD1222 COVID-19 vaccine.

The chain couples TRBV4-2 to TRBJ2-5; D gene ambiguous. This CDR3 has 14 residues. Germline V CDR1 and CDR2: LGHNA, YNFKEQ. Deletions cut 3 bases from V and 5 bases from J, with 13 bases between. CDR3 coding DNA: TGTGCCAGCAGCCAGGAAGGACCCCAGGAGACCCAGTACTTC. Its translation is CASSQEGPQETQYF.

This sequence joins TRBV9 and TRBJ2-7; 9 nucleotides agree with TRBD1. Looked up from germline, CDR1 is SGDLS and CDR2 is YYNGEE. V gave up 3 bases and J gave up 0 bases; unmatched junction bases: 10. The CDR3 length is 17 residues. The CDR3, as DNA: TGTGCCAGCAGCGCAGAAAGGGGGACAGGGAGCTCCTACGAGCAGTACTTC. Its protein is CASSAERGTGSSYEQYF.

In nucleotides, the CDR3 is TGTGCCAGCAGTTTTTCTGGAAACACCATATATTTT. This codes for CASSFSGNTIYF. This sequence joins TRBV12-3 or TRBV12-4 and TRBJ1-3; no definite D call. CDR3 length equals 12 residues. Trimming left V 3 bases short and J 1 base short, with 1 base between.

This clone was seen just once. This chain connects TRBV5-1 to TRBJ1-5; D is unclear. CDR3 length: 16 residues. Trimming removed 5 bases from V and 2 bases from J, with 17 bases in between. Germline V gene sequence: CDR1 SGHRS, CDR2 YFSETQ. The CDR3 sequence is CASRLKEGTGNQPQHF. CDR3 DNA sequence: TGCGCCAGCAGGTTGAAGGAGGGTACGGGCAATCAGCCCCAGCATTTT. Full variable domain (missing parts from reference TRBV5-1 and TRBJ1-5): KAGVTQTPRYLIKTRGQQVTLSCSPISGHRSVSWYQQTPGQGLQFLFEYFSETQRNKGNFPGRFSGRQFSNSRSEMNVSTLELGDSALYLCASRLKEGTGNQPQHFGDGTRLSIL.

CDR3 protein: CSVISGQRFTGELFF. Written as DNA, the CDR3 is TGCAGCGTCATATCGGGACAGAGATTCACCGGGGAGCTGTTTTTT. The chain links TRBV29-1 to TRBJ2-2, with 7 bases that match TRBD1. This CDR3 is built from 15 residues. J was trimmed by 4 bases and V by 6 bases; bases with no gene match: 11. Per germline, CDR1 SQVTM and CDR2 ANQGSEA.

The V and J genes are TRBV5-1 and TRBJ2-3; D is unclear. Trimming removed 4 bases at V and 5 bases at J, with 11 bases between. CDR1 is SGHRS, CDR2 YFSETQ, per germline. The CDR3 runs 13 residues. The DNA of the CDR3 is TGCGCCAGCAGCCTAACCACGGGAGATACGCAGTATTTT. It codes for CASSLTTGDTQYF.

The rearrangement links TRBV27 to TRBJ1-1; D gene unclear. The CDR3 is made up of 13 amino acids. Trimming pared 2 bases from V and 5 bases from J, leaving 9 bases between. Germline assignment: CDR1 MNHEY and CDR2 SMNVEV (reference sequence). As DNA, the CDR3 is TGTGCCAGCAGTTTAAGCCCGAGGACTGAAGCTTTCTTT. This encodes CASSLSPRTEAFF.

This clone was detected a few times. This CDR3 reads CASSLNAAWPLHF. CDR3 bases: TGTGCCAGCAGCTTAAACGCGGCTTGGCCCCTCCACTTT. The chain employs TRBV7-3 and TRBJ1-6; D is unresolved. V was shortened by 1 base and J by 13 bases, with 11 bases between the two germline ends. This CDR3 region has 13 residues. Germline V lookup: CDR1 SGHTA, CDR2 FQGTGA. Filled out from reference TRBV7-3 and TRBJ1-6, the complete variable domain reads GAGVSQTPSNKVTEKGKYVELRCDPISGHTALYWYRQSLGQGPEFLIYFQGTGAADDSGLPNDRFFAVRPEGSVSTLKIQRTERGDSAVYLCASSLNAAWPLHFGNGTRLTVT.

The table lists this clone with a count of one. The gene calls are TRBV19 and TRBJ2-7; the D is unclear. Germline loops: CDR1 LNHDA, CDR2 SQIVND (reference sequence). Trimming removed 1 base from V and 2 bases from J, with 9 bases in between. This CDR3 comprises 14 residues. The CDR3: CASSIADLTYEQYF. CDR3 coding DNA: TGTGCCAGTAGTATAGCGGATTTAACCTACGAGCAGTACTTC.

The chain is built from TRBV5-6 and TRBJ1-5; the D gene is possibly TRBD1 (6 bases). V was shortened by 5 bases and J by 6 bases, with 18 bases between the two germline ends. The CDR3 length is 15 residues. Germline V lookup: CDR1 SGHDT, CDR2 YYEEEE. CDR3 in DNA: TGTGCCAGCAGGCCCAGCCAGGGGAATGGTCAGCCCCAGCATTTT. It codes for CASRPSQGNGQPQHF.

V gene TRBV7-2 combines with J gene TRBJ2-7, with 7 bases matching TRBD1. The junction had 7 bases not matched to a gene; V was cut back by 5 bases and J by 0 bases. The CDR3 spans 15 residues. The germline CDR1 and CDR2 sequences are SGHTA and FQGNSA. CDR3 DNA sequence: TGTGCCAGCAGCCACAGGGGCGGCGGCTCCTACGAGCAGTACTTC. Amino acid sequence: CASSHRGGGSYEQYF.

The chain carries TRBV29-1 and TRBJ1-2; D remains unclear. This CDR3 has 15 amino acids. V lost 0 bases to trimming and J lost 2 bases, with 13 bases between them. The V gene's germline CDR1 is SQVTM and CDR2 ANQGSEA. CDR3 region: CSVEDRKERNYGYTF. CDR3 DNA: TGCAGCGTTGAAGATCGTAAGGAGAGAAACTATGGCTACACCTTC.

The rearrangement joins TRBV5-6 to TRBJ2-7; 8 bases are shared with TRBD2. The germline V gene has CDR1 SGHDT and CDR2 YYEEEE. The V and J ends lost 0 bases and 12 bases, in that order; junction bases with no gene match: 5. CDR3 length: 12 residues. The CDR3: CASSLATGGPYF. CDR3 coding DNA: TGTGCCAGCAGCTTGGCTACGGGGGGGCCGTACTTC.

The chain links TRBV5-1 to TRBJ2-7; the D is unclear. Germline V lookup: CDR1 SGHRS, CDR2 YFSETQ. V was cut by 0 bases and J by 2 bases, with 3 bases left in between. CDR3 length equals 12 residues. The CDR3 reads CASSLEPYEQYF. DNA of the CDR3: TGCGCCAGCAGCTTGGAGCCCTACGAGCAGTACTTC.